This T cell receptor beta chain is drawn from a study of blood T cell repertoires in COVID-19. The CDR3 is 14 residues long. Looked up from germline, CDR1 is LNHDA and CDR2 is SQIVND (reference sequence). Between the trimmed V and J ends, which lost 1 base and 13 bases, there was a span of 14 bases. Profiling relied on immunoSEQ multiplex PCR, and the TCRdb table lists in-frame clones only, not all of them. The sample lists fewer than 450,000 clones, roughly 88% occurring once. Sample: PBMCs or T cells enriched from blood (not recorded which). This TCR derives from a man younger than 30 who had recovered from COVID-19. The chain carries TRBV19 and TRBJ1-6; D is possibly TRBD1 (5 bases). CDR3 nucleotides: TGTGCCAGTAGTATAGTTGGGGCCGCGGGGCCCCTCCACTTT. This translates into CASSIVGAAGPLHF.